The entry below describes one TCR beta chain. This entry comes from a study of blood T cell repertoires in COVID-19. The CDR3 spans 13 residues. Deletions cut 6 bases from V and 4 bases from J, with 11 bases between. In the authors' methods: Nucleated cell counts were estimated from reference gene primer amplification. Produced via immunoSEQ multiplex PCR; TCRdb's table is partial and in-frame only. D and trimming were read from the DNA, whereas the V and J calls and clone size are those reported in that table. The sample contains 200,000 to 300,000 clones, approximately 91% of which appear only once.

This TCR came from a person under 35 with COVID-19, enrolled during active disease. V is TRBV12-3 or TRBV12-4 and J is TRBJ2-3, with D tentatively TRBD1 (6 bases). The sequenced sample was peripheral blood. CDR3 amino acids: CASSPTGADTQYF. For the CDR3, the DNA is TGTGCCAGCAGCCCGACAGGAGCAGATACGCAGTATTTT.